This T cell receptor beta chain was sequenced in a study of OX40 agonist ivuxolimab in advanced cancers. Trimming shortened V by 2 bases and J by 6 bases, and 7 bases separated the two germline ends. Germline CDR1 and CDR2: GTSNPN and SVGIG (reference sequence). The CDR3 is made up of 11 amino acids. This clone was picked up a small number of times. The repertoire was sequenced with immunoSEQ multiplex PCR; TCRdb's copy has only in-frame clones and lacks some. The sample has fewer than 100,000 clones; approximately 90% are singletons. The sequence was collected from an adult with an advanced solid tumor such as melanoma, head and neck, liver or kidney cancer. V gene TRBV30 combines with J gene TRBJ1-1; D unclear. Sequenced here: CD4+ or CD8+ T cells sorted from blood, sampled in a trial of the OX40 agonist ivuxolimab. CDR3 nucleotide sequence: TGTGCCTGGAGTAACGGTCCTGAAGCTTTCTTT. Encoded protein: CAWSNGPEAFF.